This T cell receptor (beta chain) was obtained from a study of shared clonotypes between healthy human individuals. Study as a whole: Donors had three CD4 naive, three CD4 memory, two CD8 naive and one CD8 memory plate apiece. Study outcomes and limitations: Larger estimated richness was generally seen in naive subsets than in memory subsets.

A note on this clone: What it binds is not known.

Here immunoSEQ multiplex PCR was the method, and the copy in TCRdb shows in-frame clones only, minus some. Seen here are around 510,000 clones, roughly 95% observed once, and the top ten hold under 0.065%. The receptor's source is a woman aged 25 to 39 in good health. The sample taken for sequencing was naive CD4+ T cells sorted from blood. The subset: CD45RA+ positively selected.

CDR3: CASSESLAGGETQYF. For the CDR3, the DNA is TGTGCCAGCAGTGAATCACTAGCGGGAGGAGAGACCCAGTACTTC. This rearrangement joins TRBV25-1 to TRBJ2-5; 12 positions agree with TRBD2. The trim removed 1 base at V and 4 bases at J, leaving 1 base unmatched. The germline V gene encodes CDR1 MGHDK and CDR2 SYGVNS. CDR3 length: 15 residues.